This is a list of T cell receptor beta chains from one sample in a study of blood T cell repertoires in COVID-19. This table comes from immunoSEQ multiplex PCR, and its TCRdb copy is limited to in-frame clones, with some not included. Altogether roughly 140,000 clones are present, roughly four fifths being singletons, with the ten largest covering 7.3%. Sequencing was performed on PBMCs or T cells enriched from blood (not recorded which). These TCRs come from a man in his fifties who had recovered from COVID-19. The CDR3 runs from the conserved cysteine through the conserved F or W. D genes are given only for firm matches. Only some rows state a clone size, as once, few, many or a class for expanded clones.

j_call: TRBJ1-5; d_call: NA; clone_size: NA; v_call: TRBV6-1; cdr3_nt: TGTGCCAGCAGTGATCCCGGGACAACCAATCAGCCCCAGCATTTT; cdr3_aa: CASSDPGTTNQPQHF
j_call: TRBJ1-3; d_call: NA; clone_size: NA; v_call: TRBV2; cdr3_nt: TGTGCCAGCAGCGAACAGATCTCTGGAAACACCATATATTTT; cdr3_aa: CASSEQISGNTIYF
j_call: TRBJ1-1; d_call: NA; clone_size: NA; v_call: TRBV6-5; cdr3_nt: TGTGCCAGCGGTAGGGGCAGGGCACGGGAAGCTTTCTTT; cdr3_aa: CASGRGRAREAFF
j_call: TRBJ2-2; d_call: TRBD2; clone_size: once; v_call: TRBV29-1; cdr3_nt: TGCAGCGCCAGGGCGGGGGTTAACACCGGGGAGCTGTTTTTT; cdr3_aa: CSARAGVNTGELFF
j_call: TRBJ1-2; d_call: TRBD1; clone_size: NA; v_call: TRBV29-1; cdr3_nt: TGCAGCGTTGAGAACCGGGACAGGGGTAACTATGGCTACACCTTC; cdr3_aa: CSVENRDRGNYGYTF
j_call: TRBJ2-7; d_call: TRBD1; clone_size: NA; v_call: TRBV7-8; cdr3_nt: TGTGCCAGCAGCCCCACAGGGGCGCTGGCTTACGAGCAGTACTTC; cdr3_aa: CASSPTGALAYEQYF
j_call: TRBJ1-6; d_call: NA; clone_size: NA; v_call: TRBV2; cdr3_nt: TGTGCCAGCAGGGGCGATTCATCGCCCCTCCACTTT; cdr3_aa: CASRGDSSPLHF
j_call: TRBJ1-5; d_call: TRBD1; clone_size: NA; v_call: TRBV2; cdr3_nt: TGTGCCAGCAGTGGCACAGGGGATCAGCCCCAGCATTTT; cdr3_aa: CASSGTGDQPQHF
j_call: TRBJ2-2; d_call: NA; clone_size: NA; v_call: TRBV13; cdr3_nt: TGTGCCAGCAGCTTAAAAAGGGGGACATCCAACACCGGGGAGCTGTTTTTT; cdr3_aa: CASSLKRGTSNTGELFF
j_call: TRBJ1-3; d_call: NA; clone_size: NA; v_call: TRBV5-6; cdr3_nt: TGTGCCAGCAGCCCACTTGGGAGCTCTGGAAACACCATATATTTT; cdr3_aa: CASSPLGSSGNTIYF
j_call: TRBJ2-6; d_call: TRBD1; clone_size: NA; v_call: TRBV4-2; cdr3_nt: TGTGCCAGCAGCCCCAGGGACAGGGGGCTATCAACTGGGGCCAACGTCCTGACTTTC; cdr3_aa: CASSPRDRGLSTGANVLTF
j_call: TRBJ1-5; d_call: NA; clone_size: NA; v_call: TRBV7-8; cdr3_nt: TGTGCCAGCAGCGCCGACAGGAATCAGCCCCAGCATTTT; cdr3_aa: CASSADRNQPQHF
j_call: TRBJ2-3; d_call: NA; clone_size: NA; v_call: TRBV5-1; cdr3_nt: TGCGCCAGCAGCGAGCAGGCCACAGATACGCAGTATTTT; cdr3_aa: CASSEQATDTQYF
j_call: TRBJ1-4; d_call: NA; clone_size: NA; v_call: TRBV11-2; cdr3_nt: TGTGCCAGCAGCTTAGCGAATAGCGAAAAACTGTTTTTT; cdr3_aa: CASSLANSEKLFF
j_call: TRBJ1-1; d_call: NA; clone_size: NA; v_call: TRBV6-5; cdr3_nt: TGTGCCAGCAGCTCCTTCGTCGGGGGGACTGAAGCTTTCTTT; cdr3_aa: CASSSFVGGTEAFF
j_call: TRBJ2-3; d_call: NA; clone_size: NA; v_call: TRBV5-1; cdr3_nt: TGCGCCAGCAGCTTAGGACTGGGTCGGGATACGCAGTATTTT; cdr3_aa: CASSLGLGRDTQYF
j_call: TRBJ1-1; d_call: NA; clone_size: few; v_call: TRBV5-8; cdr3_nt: TGTGCCAGCAGCTTCCAGACAAACCTGAACACTGAAGCTTTCTTT; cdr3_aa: CASSFQTNLNTEAFF
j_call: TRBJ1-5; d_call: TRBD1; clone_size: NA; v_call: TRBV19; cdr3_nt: TGTGCCAGTACCCTGGACAGGGTGGCAAGTCAGCCCCAGCATTTT; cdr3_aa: CASTLDRVASQPQHF
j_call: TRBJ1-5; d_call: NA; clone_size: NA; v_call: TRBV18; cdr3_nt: TGTGCCAGCTCATCGACGGGGTCCAATCAGCCCCAGCATTTT; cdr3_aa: CASSSTGSNQPQHF
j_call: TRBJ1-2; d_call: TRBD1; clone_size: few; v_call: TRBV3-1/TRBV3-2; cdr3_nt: TGTGCCAGCAGCAAAAGACCCGGACAGGATGTGAATGGCTACACCTTC; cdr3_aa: CASSKRPGQDVNGYTF
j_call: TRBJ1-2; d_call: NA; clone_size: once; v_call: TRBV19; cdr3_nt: TGTGCCAGTAGTAGGGGTGAAGGGGCGAGATACTATGGCTACACCTTC; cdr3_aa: CASSRGEGARYYGYTF
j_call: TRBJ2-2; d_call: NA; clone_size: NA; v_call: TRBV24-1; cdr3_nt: TGTGCCACCAGTGCCGGCGGTGGCACCGGGGAGCTGTTTTTT; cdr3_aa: CATSAGGGTGELFF
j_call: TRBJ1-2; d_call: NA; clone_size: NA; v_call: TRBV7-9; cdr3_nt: TGTGCCAGCAGTTGGGGAGGGGGTTACTATGGCTACACCTTC; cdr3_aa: CASSWGGGYYGYTF
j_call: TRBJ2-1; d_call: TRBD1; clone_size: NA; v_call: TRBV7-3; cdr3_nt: TGTGCCAGCAGCTTAACCGGGACAGGGGGAAACAATGAGCAGTTCTTC; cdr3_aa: CASSLTGTGGNNEQFF
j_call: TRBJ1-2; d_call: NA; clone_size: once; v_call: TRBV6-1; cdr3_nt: TGTGCCAGCAGTGTAGGAACTGGCGCTAAGGGGGATGGCTACACCTTC; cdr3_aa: CASSVGTGAKGDGYTF
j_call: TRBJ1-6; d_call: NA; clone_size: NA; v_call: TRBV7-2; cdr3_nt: TGTGCCAGCAGCTTAGCAGGGGGTAATTCACCCCTCCACTTT; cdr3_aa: CASSLAGGNSPLHF
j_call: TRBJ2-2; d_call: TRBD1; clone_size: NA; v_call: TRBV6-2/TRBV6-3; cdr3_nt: TGTGCCAGCAGTTCCCGGACAGGGGGCACCGGGGAGCTGTTTTTT; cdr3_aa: CASSSRTGGTGELFF
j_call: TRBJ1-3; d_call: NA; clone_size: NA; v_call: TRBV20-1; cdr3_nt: TGCAGTGCTAGTTTGGGGGCGGGAAACACCATATATTTT; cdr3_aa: CSASLGAGNTIYF
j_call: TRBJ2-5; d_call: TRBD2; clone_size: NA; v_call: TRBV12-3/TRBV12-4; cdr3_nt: TGTGCCAGTGGGACTACCCGACAAGAGACCCAGTACTTC; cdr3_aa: CASGTTRQETQYF
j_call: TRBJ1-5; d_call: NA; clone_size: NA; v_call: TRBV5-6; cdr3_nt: TGTGCCAGCAGCTTGCGCGGGTACTTTAGCAATCAGCCCCAGCATTTT; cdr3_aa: CASSLRGYFSNQPQHF
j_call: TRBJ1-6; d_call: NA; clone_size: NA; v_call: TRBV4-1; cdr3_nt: TGCGCCAGCAGCCATAGGACAGCCTATAATTCACCCCTCCACTTT; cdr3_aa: CASSHRTAYNSPLHF
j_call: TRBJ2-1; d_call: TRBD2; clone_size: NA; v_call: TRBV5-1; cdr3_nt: TGCGCCAGCAGCCCACTAGCGGGGGCTTTATCAGAGCAGTTCTTC; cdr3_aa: CASSPLAGALSEQFF
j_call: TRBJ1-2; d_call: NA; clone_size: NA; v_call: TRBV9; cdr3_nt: TGTGCCAGCAGCGTAGCTCGATCGGGGGACGGCTATGGCTACACCTTC; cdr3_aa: CASSVARSGDGYGYTF
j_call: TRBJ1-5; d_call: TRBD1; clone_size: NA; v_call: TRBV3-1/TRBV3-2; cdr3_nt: TGTGCCAGCAGCCGGGGACAGGCGGGACAGCCCCAGCATTTT; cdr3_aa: CASSRGQAGQPQHF
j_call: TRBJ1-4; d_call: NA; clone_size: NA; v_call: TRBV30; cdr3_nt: TGTGCCTGGAGTGTACGTATTGGCGAAAAACTGTTTTTT; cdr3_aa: CAWSVRIGEKLFF
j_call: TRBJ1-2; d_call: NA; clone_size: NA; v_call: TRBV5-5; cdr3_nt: TGTGCCAGCAGCTTGAATCGGCAGGGGTATGGCTACACCTTC; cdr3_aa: CASSLNRQGYGYTF
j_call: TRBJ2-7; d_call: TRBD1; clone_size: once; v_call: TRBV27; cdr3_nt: TGTGCCAGCAGTCCACAAACAGGGGTCCCCCACGAGCAGTACTTC; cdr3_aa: CASSPQTGVPHEQYF
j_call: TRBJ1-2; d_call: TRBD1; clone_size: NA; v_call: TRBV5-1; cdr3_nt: TGCGCCAGCAGCCTCGACAGGGGGCCTAACTATGGCTACACCTTC; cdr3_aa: CASSLDRGPNYGYTF
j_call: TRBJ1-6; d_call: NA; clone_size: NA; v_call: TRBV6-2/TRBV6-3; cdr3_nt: TGTGCCAGCAGTGGGGGCGGGCCCCTCCACTTT; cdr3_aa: CASSGGGPLHF
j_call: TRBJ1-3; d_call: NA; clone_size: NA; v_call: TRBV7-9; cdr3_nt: TGTGCCACCGGGGAAAACACCATATATTTT; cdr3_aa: CATGENTIYF
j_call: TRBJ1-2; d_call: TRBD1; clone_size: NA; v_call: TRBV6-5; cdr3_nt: TGTGCCAGCAGGAGGGACAGGGGGCGGTATGGCTACACCTTC; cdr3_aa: CASRRDRGRYGYTF
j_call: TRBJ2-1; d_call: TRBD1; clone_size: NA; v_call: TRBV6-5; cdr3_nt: TGTGCCAGCAGAGCCGGGACAGGCGTCTACAATGAGCAGTTCTTC; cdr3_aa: CASRAGTGVYNEQFF
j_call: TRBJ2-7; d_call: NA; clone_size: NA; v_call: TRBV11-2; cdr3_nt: TGTGCCAGCAGCTTAGGAAACCTAGGCGAGCAGTACTTC; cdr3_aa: CASSLGNLGEQYF
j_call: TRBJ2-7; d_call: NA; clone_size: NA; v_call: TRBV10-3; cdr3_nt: TGTGCCATCAGTGGGTCTTCCATCTACGAGCAGTACTTC; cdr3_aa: CAISGSSIYEQYF
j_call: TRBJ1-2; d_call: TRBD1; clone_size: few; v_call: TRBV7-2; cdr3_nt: TGTGCCAGCAGCTTGGGTATGGAACGCGGGACAGGGTATGGCTACACCTTC; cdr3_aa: CASSLGMERGTGYGYTF
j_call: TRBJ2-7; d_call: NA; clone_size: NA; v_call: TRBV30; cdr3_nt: TGTGCCTGGAGTGCGCAGGGGGGAAACGAGCAGTACTTC; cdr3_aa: CAWSAQGGNEQYF
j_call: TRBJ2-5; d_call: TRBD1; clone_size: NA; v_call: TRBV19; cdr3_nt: TGTGCCAGTAGTACAAGGACAGGGTACCAAGAGACCCAGTACTTC; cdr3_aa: CASSTRTGYQETQYF
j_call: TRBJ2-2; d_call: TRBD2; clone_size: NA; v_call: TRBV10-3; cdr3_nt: TGTGCCATCAGTGGGGCTAGCGGGGGATACAACACCGGGGAGCTGTTTTTT; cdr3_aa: CAISGASGGYNTGELFF
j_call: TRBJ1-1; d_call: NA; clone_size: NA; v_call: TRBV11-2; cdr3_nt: TGTGCCAGCAGCTTAGAAAGGACAGAAAACACTGAAGCTTTCTTT; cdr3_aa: CASSLERTENTEAFF